This TCR beta chain originates from a study of blood T cell repertoires in COVID-19. Study background: Sample material is recorded as cDNA or gDNA derived from T cells, B-cell-depleted T cells, or PBMCs.

The CDR3 is 14 residues long. Germline V gene sequence: CDR1 LGHNT, CDR2 FRNRAP. Between the trimmed V and J ends, which lost 1 base and 3 bases, there was a span of 6 bases. Method: immunoSEQ multiplex PCR; TCRdb's copy keeps in-frame clones and lacks some. The table lists 290,000 or so clones, roughly nine tenths of them singletons, with 2.2% in the top ten. This TCR came from a woman between 25 and 40 years old with COVID-19, enrolled during active disease. Sequenced sample: peripheral blood. The V and J genes are TRBV12-5 and TRBJ2-2, with D maybe TRBD2 (6 bases). CDR3 loop: CASGLGEDTGELFF. Here the CDR3 DNA reads TGTGCTAGTGGTTTGGGGGAGGACACCGGGGAGCTGTTTTTT.